Here is one TCR beta chain with its context. The data were taken from a study of blood T cell repertoires in COVID-19. Background on the study: There were acute and convalescent COVID-19 samples, and they came from the United States, Italy and Spain.

Losses at the gene ends were 10 bases for V and 5 bases for J; bases not matched to a gene: 13. This CDR3 is built from 14 residues. Germline CDR1 reads SNHLY; CDR2 reads FYNNEI. TCRdb's copy holds only in-frame clones and misses some; the assay was immunoSEQ multiplex PCR. This sample has fewer than 200,000 clones, with around 85% found just once. This TCR derives from a man in his 60s who had recovered from COVID-19. The chain employs TRBV2 and TRBJ1-2, with TRBD1 matching over 7 bases. Sequencing input: peripheral blood. CDR3 loop: CANRPRQGNYGYTF. The DNA for the CDR3 is TGTGCCAACCGGCCCCGACAGGGTAATTATGGCTACACCTTC.